This TCR beta chain is drawn from a study of T cells expressing NK-cell markers. Study as a whole: Out of eight donors sequenced, seven tested HCMV-seropositive and the remaining one seronegative.

Reanalyzing the 5' RACE reads, TCRdb keeps one entry per CDR3 protein, without DNA. The sample totals fewer than 550,000 distinct CDR3 sequences. This CDR3 region has 15 residues. Per germline, CDR1 DFQATT and CDR2 SNEGSKA (reference sequence). The receptor's source is a woman in her 50s in good health. V is TRBV20-1 and J is TRBJ2-1; TCRdb gives TRBD2 as the D gene, but with no DNA this cannot be confirmed. The sequencing sample was made of blood T cells: a sorted CD56 or NKG2C T cell subset, CD4+ or CD8+ T cells, or bulk PBMC T cells (not recorded which). CDR3 in amino acids: CSGEGGSGSYNEQFF.